These 22 T cell receptor beta chains came from one sample sequenced in a study of lymphopenia after photon versus proton radiotherapy. Sequencing was performed with immunoSEQ multiplex PCR; in TCRdb, only in-frame clones are kept and a portion is missing. This table holds 55,000 to 70,000 clones, roughly 92% found once. Here the sequenced sample was peripheral blood, taken from a patient treated with photon-based radiotherapy. All receptors derive from a woman between 40 and 55 years old with cholangiocarcinoma.

The chain recombines TRBV10-3 with TRBJ1-5; no definite D call. The CDR3 totals 13 residues. CDR1 and CDR2 from the germline V gene are ENHRY and SYGVKD. V dropped 6 bases and J dropped 5 bases, with 11 bases sitting between them. Written as DNA, the CDR3 is TGTGCCATCAGCGGAAGGGAATATCAGCCCCAGCATTTT. Its translation: CAISGREYQPQHF.

This chain links TRBV10-3 with TRBJ2-7; D remains unclear. The CDR3 loop spans 12 amino acids. V was shortened by 2 bases and J by 3 bases, with 5 bases between the two germline ends. CDR1 is ENHRY and CDR2 is SYGVKD in the germline V gene. CDR3 sequence (DNA): TGTGCCATCAGTGAGATCAGCTACGAGCAGTACTTC. This codes for CAISEISYEQYF.

The chain employs TRBV7-6 and TRBJ1-2; D is uncertain. CDR1 SGHVS and CDR2 FNYEAQ come from the germline V gene. The CDR3 spans 11 residues. With 5 bases removed from V and 5 bases from J, the gap between germline ends came to 6 bases. The CDR3 sequence: CASSGGYGYTF. The DNA for the CDR3 is TGTGCCAGCAGCGGAGGGTATGGCTACACCTTC. The full variable domain, rest sourced from reference TRBV7-6 and TRBJ1-2, is GAGVSQSPRYKVTKRGQDVALRCDPISGHVSLYWYRQALGQGPEFLTYFNYEAQQDKSGLPNDRFSAERPEGSISTLTIQRTEQRDSAMYRCASSGGYGYTFGSGTRLTVV.

The rearrangement uses TRBV10-2 and TRBJ1-5; the match to TRBD1 covers 10 bases. Trimming removed 4 bases from V and 0 bases from J; junction bases left unmatched: 6. Germline V gene data show CDR1 as WSHSY and CDR2 as SAAADI. CDR3 size: 17 residues. CDR3 in DNA: TGCGCCAGCAGTGCTGGGACAGGGGAGAATAGCAATCAGCCCCAGCATTTT. It specifies CASSAGTGENSNQPQHF.

This clone appeared a single time. The J gene is TRBJ2-3, the V gene TRBV10-1; no clear D gene. V was shortened by 3 bases and J by 5 bases, with 15 bases between the two germline ends. The CDR3 is 15 residues long. Germline CDR1 WNHNN, CDR2 SYGVQD (reference sequence). The CDR3 is CASSDGSTNVDTQYF. The CDR3 DNA reads TGCGCCAGCAGTGATGGCTCTACGAACGTAGATACGCAGTATTTT.

The V and J genes are TRBV5-6 and TRBJ1-6; no definite D call. There are 15 residues in the CDR3. From germline, CDR1 is SGHDT and CDR2 YYEEEE. V dropped 5 bases and J dropped 5 bases, with 14 bases sitting between them. For the CDR3, the DNA is TGTGCCAGCAGGTCCCGGGTCATTAATAATTCACCCCTCCACTTT. Protein: CASRSRVINNSPLHF.

The J gene is TRBJ2-1, the V gene TRBV2; D is perhaps TRBD1 or TRBD2 (5 bases each). Germline V CDR1 and CDR2: SNHLY, FYNNEI. The CDR3 totals 15 residues. The V and J ends lost 6 bases and 5 bases respectively, with 17 bases between them. The DNA of the CDR3 is TGTGCCAGCAGGAAGGACTCAGCAGGGAACAATGAGCAGTTCTTC. This sequence encodes CASRKDSAGNNEQFF.

The genes are TRBV5-1 and TRBJ1-3; D not resolved. V dropped 0 bases and J dropped 4 bases, with 11 bases sitting between them. Germline values: CDR1 SGHRS, CDR2 YFSETQ. This CDR3 is built from 15 residues. The CDR3 reads CASSLDFSKGNTIYF. The CDR3 nucleotides read TGCGCCAGCAGCTTGGACTTCTCCAAGGGAAACACCATATATTTT. The whole variable domain, remainder taken from reference TRBV5-1 and TRBJ1-3, is KAGVTQTPRYLIKTRGQQVTLSCSPISGHRSVSWYQQTPGQGLQFLFEYFSETQRNKGNFPGRFSGRQFSNSRSEMNVSTLELGDSALYLCASSLDFSKGNTIYFGEGSWLTVV.

The chain couples TRBV11-2 to TRBJ2-5; D possibly corresponds to TRBD2 (6 bases). Trimming shortened V by 3 bases and J by 2 bases, and 7 bases separated the two germline ends. This CDR3 is built from 13 residues. From germline, CDR1 is SGHAT and CDR2 FQNNGV. CDR3 DNA sequence: TGTGCCAGCAGCTTGGGGGGACAAGAGACCCAGTACTTC. Its protein is CASSLGGQETQYF.

This chain uses TRBV2 with TRBJ1-5; the match to TRBD1 covers 9 bases. The germline V gene encodes CDR1 SNHLY and CDR2 FYNNEI. Trimming took 6 bases from V and 3 from J; bases not matched to a gene: 9. The CDR3 sequence is 16 residues long. The CDR3 coding sequence is TGTGCCAGCAGAGCGGAGGGACAGGGTAACAATCAGCCCCAGCATTTT. Translation gives CASRAEGQGNNQPQHF.

J is TRBJ1-1 and V is TRBV5-3; D is uncertain. TRBV5-3 is an ORF, with its function uncertain. The CDR3 has 15 amino acids. Trimming took off 1 base at V and 0 bases at J, with 10 bases between the two ends. DNA of the CDR3: TGTGCCAGAAGCTTGCCCGGACGGCTGAACACTGAAGCTTTCTTT. Amino acid sequence: CARSLPGRLNTEAFF.

This clone was recorded only once. The chain couples TRBV11-3 to TRBJ2-3, with no clear D. This CDR3 spans 19 amino acids. Germline V CDR1 and CDR2: SGHNT, YENEEA. V dropped 0 bases and J dropped 3 bases, with 22 bases sitting between them. The CDR3 reads CASSLDRVPAPMRTDTQYF. CDR3 nucleotides: TGTGCCAGCAGCTTAGATCGTGTTCCAGCCCCGATGAGAACAGATACGCAGTATTTT.

The chain is built from TRBV19 and TRBJ2-1; TRBD2 aligns across 11 bases. Per germline, CDR1 LNHDA and CDR2 SQIVND (reference sequence). J gave up 9 bases and V 6 bases, and 13 bases lay outside the gene matches. This CDR3 is built from 16 residues. CDR3 DNA: TGTGCCAGTAGGTTAATACTAGCGGGGGCAACGGGTGAGCAGTTCTTC. This translates into CASRLILAGATGEQFF.

The CDR3 loop reads CATSRGGQGTSEQYF. The CDR3 DNA sequence: TGTGCCACCAGCAGAGGGGGACAGGGGACGAGCGAGCAGTACTTC. This chain joins TRBV15 and TRBJ2-7; 10 bases line up with TRBD1. There are 15 residues in the CDR3. The germline CDR1 and CDR2 sequences are LNHNV and YYDKDF (reference sequence). V lost 1 base, J lost 6 bases, and 6 bases stayed unmatched.

This chain uses TRBV19 with TRBJ2-3; 8 bases map to TRBD1. Germline CDR1 and CDR2: LNHDA and SQIVND (reference sequence). The CDR3 spans 11 residues. CDR3 DNA: TGTGTTAACAGGGGGGCAGATACGCAGTATTTT. This gives the protein CVNRGADTQYF.

The chain combines TRBV7-3 with TRBJ2-7; 9 bases agree with TRBD2. V lost 4 bases, J lost 4 bases, and 8 bases stayed unmatched. The CDR3 loop spans 15 amino acids. Germline-derived CDR1 and CDR2 are SGHTA and FQGTGA. The CDR3 nucleotides are TGTGCCAGCAGCTCCGCTGGCGGGGGGGCGTACGAGCAGTACTTC. Residues: CASSSAGGGAYEQYF. Drawing the rest from reference TRBV7-3 and TRBJ2-7, the complete variable domain is GAGVSQTPSNKVTEKGKYVELRCDPISGHTALYWYRQSLGQGPEFLIYFQGTGAADDSGLPNDRFFAVRPEGSVSTLKIQRTERGDSAVYLCASSSAGGGAYEQYFGPGTRLTVT.

This clone was seen a single time. The chain recombines TRBV5-5 with TRBJ2-6, with 7 bases aligning to TRBD1. The germline CDR1 and CDR2 sequences are SGHKS and YYEKEE (reference sequence). The CDR3 loop spans 18 amino acids. The V segment lost 1 base and the J segment 0 bases; nucleotides outside the gene matches: 7. CDR3 in DNA: TGTGCCAGCAGCTTGTGGACAGGAGTCCTCTCTGGGGCCAACGTCCTGACTTTC. It is translated as CASSLWTGVLSGANVLTF.

The chain couples TRBV5-4 to TRBJ2-5; tentatively, D is TRBD1 (8 bases). V was clipped by 4 bases and J by 2 bases, with 15 bases between them. Germline-derived CDR1 and CDR2 are SGHNT and YYREEE (reference sequence). This CDR3 is built from 15 residues. CDR3 protein: CASSGQGGSQETQYF. DNA of the CDR3: TGTGCCAGCAGCGGACAGGGAGGGTCGCAAGAGACCCAGTACTTC.

The chain carries TRBV28 and TRBJ2-3, with a weak D call TRBD2 (7 bases). The V gene's germline CDR1 is MDHEN and CDR2 SYDVKM. The V gene lost 2 bases and the J gene lost 10 bases, with 19 bases spanning the gap. The length of the CDR3 is 15 residues. This CDR3 is CASSLPGAGEVPQYF. The CDR3 DNA reads TGTGCCAGCAGTTTACCAGGGGCGGGAGAGGTTCCGCAGTATTTT.

J is TRBJ1-6 and V is TRBV2; no definite D call. CDR1 and CDR2 from the germline V gene are SNHLY and FYNNEI. Trimming stripped 2 bases from V and 0 bases from J, with 8 bases between. The CDR3 has 16 residues. This CDR3 reads CASSENSRSYNSPLHF. CDR3 DNA sequence: TGTGCCAGCAGTGAAAACAGCCGCTCCTATAATTCACCCCTCCACTTT.

The gene calls are TRBV25-1 and TRBJ1-4, with a tentative D call TRBD1 (5 bases). The germline V gene has CDR1 MGHDK and CDR2 SYGVNS. V gave up 3 bases and J gave up 0 bases, with 8 bases separating them. There are 15 residues in the CDR3. The CDR3 nucleotides read TGTGCCAGCAGTGACAGGGAAACAACTAATGAAAAACTGTTTTTT. Translated, it gives CASSDRETTNEKLFF.

The gene calls are TRBV19 and TRBJ2-7, with 10 bases lining up with TRBD1. CDR1 LNHDA and CDR2 SQIVND come from the germline V gene (reference sequence). V shed 5 bases, J shed 2 bases, and the junction held 6 bases outside the gene matches. CDR3 length: 15 amino acids. The CDR3 nucleotides read TGTGCCAGTAGTCTCGGGACAGGGGTAACCTACGAGCAGTACTTC. It encodes CASSLGTGVTYEQYF.